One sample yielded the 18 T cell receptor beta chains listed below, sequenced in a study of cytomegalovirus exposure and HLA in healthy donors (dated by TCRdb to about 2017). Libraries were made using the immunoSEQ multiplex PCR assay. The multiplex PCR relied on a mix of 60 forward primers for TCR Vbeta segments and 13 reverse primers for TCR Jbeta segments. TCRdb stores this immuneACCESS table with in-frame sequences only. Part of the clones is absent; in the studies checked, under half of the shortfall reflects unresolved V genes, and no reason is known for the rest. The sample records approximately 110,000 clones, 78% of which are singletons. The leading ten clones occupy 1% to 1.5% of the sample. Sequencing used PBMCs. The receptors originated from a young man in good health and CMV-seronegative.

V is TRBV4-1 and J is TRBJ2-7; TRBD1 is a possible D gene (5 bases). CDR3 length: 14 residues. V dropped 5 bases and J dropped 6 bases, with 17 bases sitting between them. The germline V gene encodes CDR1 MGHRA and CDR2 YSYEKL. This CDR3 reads CASSAPKQGPEQYF. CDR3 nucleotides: TGCGCCAGCAGCGCCCCTAAGCAGGGTCCCGAGCAGTACTTC.

CDR3 residues: CASSSTSQGEQYF. The DNA of the CDR3 is TGTGCCAGCAGCTCGACTAGCCAGGGGGAGCAGTACTTC. The chain carries TRBV27 and TRBJ2-7; D perhaps matches TRBD2 (7 bases). This CDR3 is 13 amino acids long. Germline V gene lookup returns CDR1 MNHEY and CDR2 SMNVEV (reference sequence). Deletions cut 6 bases from V and 7 bases from J, with 16 bases between.

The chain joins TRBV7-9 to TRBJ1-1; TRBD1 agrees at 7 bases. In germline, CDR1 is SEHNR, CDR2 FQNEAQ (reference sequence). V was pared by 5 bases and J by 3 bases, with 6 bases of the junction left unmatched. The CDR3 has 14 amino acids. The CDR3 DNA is TGTGCCAGCAGCCGAGGGGGCGCGGACACTGAAGCTTTCTTT. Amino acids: CASSRGGADTEAFF.

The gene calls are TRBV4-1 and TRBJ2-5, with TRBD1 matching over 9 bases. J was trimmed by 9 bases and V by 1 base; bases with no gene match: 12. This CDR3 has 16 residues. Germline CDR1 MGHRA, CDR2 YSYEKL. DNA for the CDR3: TGCGCCAGCAGCCAAGTTAGGTCTGGGACAGGGAGGGCCCAGTACTTC. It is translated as CASSQVRSGTGRAQYF.

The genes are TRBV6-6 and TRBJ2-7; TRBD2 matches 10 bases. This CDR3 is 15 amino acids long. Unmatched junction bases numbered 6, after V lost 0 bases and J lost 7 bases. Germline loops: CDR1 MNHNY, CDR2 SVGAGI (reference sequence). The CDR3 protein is CASSYSRQRGGEQYF. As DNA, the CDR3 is TGTGCCAGCAGTTACTCGCGGCAGCGGGGGGGAGAGCAGTACTTC.

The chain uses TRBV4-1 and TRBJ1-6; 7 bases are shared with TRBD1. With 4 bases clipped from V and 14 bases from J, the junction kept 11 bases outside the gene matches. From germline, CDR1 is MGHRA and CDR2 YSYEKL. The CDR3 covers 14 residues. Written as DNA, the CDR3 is TGCGCCAGCAGCCGAGGGACAGTAGGTTTCACCCTCCACTTT. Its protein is CASSRGTVGFTLHF.

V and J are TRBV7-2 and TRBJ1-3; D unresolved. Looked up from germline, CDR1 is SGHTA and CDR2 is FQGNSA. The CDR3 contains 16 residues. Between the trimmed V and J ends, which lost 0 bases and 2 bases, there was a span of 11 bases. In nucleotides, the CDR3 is TGTGCCAGCAGCTTAGCCGAACTAAACACTGGAAACACCATATATTTT. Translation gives CASSLAELNTGNTIYF. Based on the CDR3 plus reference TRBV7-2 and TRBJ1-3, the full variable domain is GAGVSQSPSNKVTEKGKDVELRCDPISGHTALYWYRQSLGQGLEFLIYFQGNSAPDKSGLPSDRFSAERTGGSVSTLTIQRTQQEDSAVYLCASSLAELNTGNTIYFGEGSWLTVV.

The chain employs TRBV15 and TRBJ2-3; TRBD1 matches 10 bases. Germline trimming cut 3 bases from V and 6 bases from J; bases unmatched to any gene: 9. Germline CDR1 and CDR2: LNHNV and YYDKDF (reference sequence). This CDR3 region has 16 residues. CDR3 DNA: TGTGCCACCAGCAGCAAACCGGGACAGGGGACCGATACGCAGTATTTT. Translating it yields CATSSKPGQGTDTQYF.

In DNA form, the CDR3 reads TGTGCCAGCAGCTTGGCAGGGTCCTACGAGCAGTACTTC. Translating gives CASSLAGSYEQYF. V gene TRBV5-6 combines with J gene TRBJ2-7, with TRBD1 as a possible D gene (5 bases). CDR1 and CDR2 (germline): SGHDT, YYEEEE. This CDR3 spans 13 amino acids. Trimming shortened V by 0 bases and J by 1 base, and 5 bases separated the two germline ends.

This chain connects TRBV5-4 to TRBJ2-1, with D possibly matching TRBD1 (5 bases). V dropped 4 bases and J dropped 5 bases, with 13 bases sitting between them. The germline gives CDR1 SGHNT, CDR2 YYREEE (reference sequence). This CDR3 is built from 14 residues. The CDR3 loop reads CASSPQGTDNEQFF. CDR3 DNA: TGTGCCAGCAGCCCTCAGGGAACCGACAATGAGCAGTTCTTC.

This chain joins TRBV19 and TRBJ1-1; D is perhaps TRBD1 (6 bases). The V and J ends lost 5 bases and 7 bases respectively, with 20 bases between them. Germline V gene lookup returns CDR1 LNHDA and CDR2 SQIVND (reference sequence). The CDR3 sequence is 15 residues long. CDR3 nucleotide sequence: TGTGCCAGTAGTGAAAGGGCCCTCGGACAGTTTGAAGCTTTCTTT. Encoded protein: CASSERALGQFEAFF.

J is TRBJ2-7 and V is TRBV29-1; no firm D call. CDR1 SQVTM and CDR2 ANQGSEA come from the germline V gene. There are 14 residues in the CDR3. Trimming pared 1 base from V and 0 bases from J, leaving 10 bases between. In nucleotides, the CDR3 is TGCAGCGTTGAAGGGTACGGAGCCTCCTACGAGCAGTACTTC. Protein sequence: CSVEGYGASYEQYF.

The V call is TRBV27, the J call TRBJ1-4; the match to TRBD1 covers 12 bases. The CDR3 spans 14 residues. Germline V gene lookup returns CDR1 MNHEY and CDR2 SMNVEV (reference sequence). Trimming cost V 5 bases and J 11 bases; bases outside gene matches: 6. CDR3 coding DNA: TGTGCCAGCAGTCCCGGGACAGGGGGCGGGAAACTGTTTTTT. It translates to CASSPGTGGGKLFF.

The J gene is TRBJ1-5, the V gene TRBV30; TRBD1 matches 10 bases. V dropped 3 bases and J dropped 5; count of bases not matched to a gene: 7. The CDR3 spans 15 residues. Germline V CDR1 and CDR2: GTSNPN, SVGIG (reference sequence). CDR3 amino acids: CAWSLTGTGDQPQHF. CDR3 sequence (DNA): TGTGCCTGGAGCCTTACCGGGACAGGGGATCAGCCCCAGCATTTT.

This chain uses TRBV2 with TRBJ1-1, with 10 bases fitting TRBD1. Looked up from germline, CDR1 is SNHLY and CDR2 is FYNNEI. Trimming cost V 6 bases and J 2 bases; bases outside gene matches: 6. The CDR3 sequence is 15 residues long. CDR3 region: CASSRDRGENTEAFF. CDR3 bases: TGTGCCAGCAGCCGGGACAGGGGTGAAAACACTGAAGCTTTCTTT.

The CDR3 reads CASSVEFRVSSYNEQFF. The DNA for the CDR3 is TGTGCCAGCAGCGTAGAGTTTCGGGTTAGCTCCTACAATGAGCAGTTCTTC. The chain employs TRBV9 and TRBJ2-1; D remains unclear. Germline lookup yields CDR1 SGDLS and CDR2 YYNGEE. The CDR3 runs to 17 residues. V lost 0 bases and J 0 bases, leaving 13 bases between the germline ends.

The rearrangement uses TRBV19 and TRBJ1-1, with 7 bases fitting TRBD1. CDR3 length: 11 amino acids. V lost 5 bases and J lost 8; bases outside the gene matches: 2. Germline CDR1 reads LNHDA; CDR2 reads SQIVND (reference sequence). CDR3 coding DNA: TGTGCCAGTAGTCCAGGGGGGGAAGCTTTCTTT. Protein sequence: CASSPGGEAFF.

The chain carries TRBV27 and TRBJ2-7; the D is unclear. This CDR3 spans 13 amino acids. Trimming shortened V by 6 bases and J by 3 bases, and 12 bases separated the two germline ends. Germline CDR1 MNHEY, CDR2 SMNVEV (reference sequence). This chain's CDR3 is CASRTKDNYEQYF. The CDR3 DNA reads TGTGCCAGCAGGACAAAAGACAACTACGAGCAGTACTTC.